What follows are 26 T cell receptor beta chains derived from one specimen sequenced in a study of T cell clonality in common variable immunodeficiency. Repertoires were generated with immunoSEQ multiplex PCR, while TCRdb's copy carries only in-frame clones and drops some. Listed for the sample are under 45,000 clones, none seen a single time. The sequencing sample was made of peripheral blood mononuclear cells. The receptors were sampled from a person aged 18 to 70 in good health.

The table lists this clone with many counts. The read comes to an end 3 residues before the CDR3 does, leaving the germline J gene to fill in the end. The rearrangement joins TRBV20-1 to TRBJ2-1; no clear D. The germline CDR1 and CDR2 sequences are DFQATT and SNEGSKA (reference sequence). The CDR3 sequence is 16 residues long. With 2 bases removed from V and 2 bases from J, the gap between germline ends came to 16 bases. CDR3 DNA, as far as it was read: TGCAGTGCTAGAAAACCACCCGAAGCACCCTACAATGAG. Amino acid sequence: CSARKPPEAPYNE. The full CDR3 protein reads CSARKPPEAPYNEQFF.

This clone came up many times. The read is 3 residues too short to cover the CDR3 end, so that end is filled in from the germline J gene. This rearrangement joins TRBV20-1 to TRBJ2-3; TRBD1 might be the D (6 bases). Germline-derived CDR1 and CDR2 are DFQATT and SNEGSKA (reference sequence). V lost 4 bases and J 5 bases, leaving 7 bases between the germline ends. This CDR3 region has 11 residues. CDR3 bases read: TGCAGTGCTAAACAGGGAGATACG. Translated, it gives CSAKQGDT. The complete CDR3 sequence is CSAKQGDTQYF.

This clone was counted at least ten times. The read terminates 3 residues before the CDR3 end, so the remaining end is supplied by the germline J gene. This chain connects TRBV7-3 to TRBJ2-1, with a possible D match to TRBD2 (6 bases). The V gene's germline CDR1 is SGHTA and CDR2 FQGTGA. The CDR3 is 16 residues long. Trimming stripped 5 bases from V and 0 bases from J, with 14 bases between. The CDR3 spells CASSPRLVSSYNEQFF. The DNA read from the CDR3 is TGTGCCAGCAGCCCCCGACTAGTGAGCTCCTACAATGAG. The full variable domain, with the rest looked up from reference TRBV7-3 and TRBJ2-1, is GAGVSQTPSNKVTEKGKYVELRCDPISGHTALYWYRQSLGQGPEFLIYFQGTGAADDSGLPNDRFFAVRPEGSVSTLKIQRTERGDSAVYLCASSPRLVSSYNEQFFGPGTRLTVL.

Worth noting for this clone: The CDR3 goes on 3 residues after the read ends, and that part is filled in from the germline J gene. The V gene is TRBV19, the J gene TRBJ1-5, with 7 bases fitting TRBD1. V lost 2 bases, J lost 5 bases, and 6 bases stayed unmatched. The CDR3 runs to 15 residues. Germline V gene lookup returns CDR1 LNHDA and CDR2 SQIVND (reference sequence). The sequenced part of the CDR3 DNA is TGTGCCAGTAGTATACGACAGGGTCGGGATCAGCCC. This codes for CASSIRQGRDQP. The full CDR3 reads CASSIRQGRDQPQHF.

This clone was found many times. CDR3 sequence reads: CASSPPTYRYEQYF. The CDR3 DNA, read in part, is TGTGCCAGCTCACCACCGACTTATCGGTACGAG. This chain uses TRBV18 with TRBJ2-7; D call uncertain. The read ends 3 residues shy of where the CDR3 ends; the end is completed using the germline J gene. This CDR3 region has 14 residues. Germline values: CDR1 KGHSH, CDR2 LQKENI. Trimming took off 0 bases at V and 4 bases at J, with 10 bases between the two ends.

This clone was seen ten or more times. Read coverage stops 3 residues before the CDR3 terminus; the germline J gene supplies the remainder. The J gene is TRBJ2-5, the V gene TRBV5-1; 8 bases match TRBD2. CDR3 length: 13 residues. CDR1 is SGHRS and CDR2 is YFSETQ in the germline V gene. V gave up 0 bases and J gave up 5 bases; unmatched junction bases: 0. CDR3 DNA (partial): TGCGCCAGCAGCTTGGCTAGCGGGGAGACC. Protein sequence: CASSLASGET. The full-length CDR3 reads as CASSLASGETQYF.

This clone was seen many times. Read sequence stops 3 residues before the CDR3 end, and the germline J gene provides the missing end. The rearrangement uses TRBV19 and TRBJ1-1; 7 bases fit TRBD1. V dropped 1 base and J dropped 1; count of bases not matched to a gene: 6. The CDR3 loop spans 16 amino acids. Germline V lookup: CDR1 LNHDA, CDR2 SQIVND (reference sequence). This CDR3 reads CASSIVTGKSNTEAFF. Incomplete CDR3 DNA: TGTGCCAGTAGTATAGTGACAGGGAAATCGAACACTGAA. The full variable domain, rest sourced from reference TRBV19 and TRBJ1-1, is DGGITQSPKYLFRKEGQNVTLSCEQNLNHDAMYWYRQDPGQGLRLIYYSQIVNDFQKGDIAEGYSVSREKKESFPLTVTSAQKNPTAFYLCASSIVTGKSNTEAFFGQGTRLTVV.

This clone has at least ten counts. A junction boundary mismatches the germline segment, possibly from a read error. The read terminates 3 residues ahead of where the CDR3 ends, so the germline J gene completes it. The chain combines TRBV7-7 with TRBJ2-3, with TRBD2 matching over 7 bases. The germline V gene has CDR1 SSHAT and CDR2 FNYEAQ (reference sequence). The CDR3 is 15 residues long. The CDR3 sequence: CASSFTSASTDTQYF. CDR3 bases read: TGTGCTAGCAGTTTTACTAGCGCCAGCACAGATACG.

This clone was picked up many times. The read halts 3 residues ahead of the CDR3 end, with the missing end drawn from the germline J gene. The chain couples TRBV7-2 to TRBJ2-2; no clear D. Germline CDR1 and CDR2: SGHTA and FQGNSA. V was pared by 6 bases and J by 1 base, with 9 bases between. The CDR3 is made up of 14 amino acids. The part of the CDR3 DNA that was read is TGTGCCAGCAGAAGGGTAGTGAACACCGGGGAG. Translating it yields CASRRVVNTGE. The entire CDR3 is CASRRVVNTGELFF.

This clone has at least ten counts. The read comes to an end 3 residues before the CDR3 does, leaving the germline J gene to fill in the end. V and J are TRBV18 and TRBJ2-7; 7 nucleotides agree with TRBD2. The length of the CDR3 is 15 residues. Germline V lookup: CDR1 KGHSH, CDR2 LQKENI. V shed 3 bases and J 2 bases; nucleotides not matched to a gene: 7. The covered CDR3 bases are TGTGCCAGCTCACCGTCAGGCGGGGGAACCTACGAG. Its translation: CASSPSGGGTYE. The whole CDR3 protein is CASSPSGGGTYEQYF.

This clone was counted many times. CDR3 DNA (partial): TGCGCCAGCAGCCCGGGACTGATCGGGGAG. It specifies CASSPGLIGE. The full CDR3 is CASSPGLIGELFF. The gene calls are TRBV4-1 and TRBJ2-2, with D possibly TRBD2 on 6 matching bases. The read terminates 3 residues before the CDR3 end, so the remaining end is supplied by the germline J gene. This CDR3 has 13 residues. V was cut by 4 bases and J by 7 bases, with 10 bases left in between. CDR1 is MGHRA, CDR2 YSYEKL, per germline.

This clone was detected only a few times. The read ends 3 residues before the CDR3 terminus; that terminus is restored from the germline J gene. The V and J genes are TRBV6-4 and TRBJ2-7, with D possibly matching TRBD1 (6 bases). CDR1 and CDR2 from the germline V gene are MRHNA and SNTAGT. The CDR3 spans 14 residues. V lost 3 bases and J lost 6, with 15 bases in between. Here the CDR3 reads CASSEGDNPSEQYF. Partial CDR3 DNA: TGTGCCAGCAGTGAGGGGGACAACCCCTCCGAG.

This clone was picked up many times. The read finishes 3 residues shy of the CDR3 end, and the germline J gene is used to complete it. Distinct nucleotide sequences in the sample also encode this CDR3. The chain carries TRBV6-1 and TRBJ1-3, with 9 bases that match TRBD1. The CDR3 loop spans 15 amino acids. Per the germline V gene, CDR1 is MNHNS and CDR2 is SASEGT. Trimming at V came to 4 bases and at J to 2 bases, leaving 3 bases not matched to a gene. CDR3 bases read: TGTGCCAGCAGTGTAGACAGGGGGACTGGAAACACC. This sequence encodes CASSVDRGTGNT. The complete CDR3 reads CASSVDRGTGNTIYF.

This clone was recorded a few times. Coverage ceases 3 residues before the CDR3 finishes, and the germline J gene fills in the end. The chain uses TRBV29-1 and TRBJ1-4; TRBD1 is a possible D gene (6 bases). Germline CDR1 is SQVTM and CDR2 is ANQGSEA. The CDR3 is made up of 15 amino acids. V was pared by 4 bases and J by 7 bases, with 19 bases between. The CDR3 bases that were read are TGCAGCGTTGTACCCTCGCAGGTCAGGGGTGAAAAA. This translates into CSVVPSQVRGEK. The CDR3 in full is CSVVPSQVRGEKLFF.

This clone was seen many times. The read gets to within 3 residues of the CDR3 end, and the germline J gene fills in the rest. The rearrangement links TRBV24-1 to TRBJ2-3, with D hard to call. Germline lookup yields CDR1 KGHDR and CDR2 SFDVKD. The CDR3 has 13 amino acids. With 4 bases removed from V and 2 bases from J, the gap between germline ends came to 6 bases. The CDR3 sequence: CATSDPPTDTQYF. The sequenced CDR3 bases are TGTGCCACCAGTGACCCTCCCACAGATACG.

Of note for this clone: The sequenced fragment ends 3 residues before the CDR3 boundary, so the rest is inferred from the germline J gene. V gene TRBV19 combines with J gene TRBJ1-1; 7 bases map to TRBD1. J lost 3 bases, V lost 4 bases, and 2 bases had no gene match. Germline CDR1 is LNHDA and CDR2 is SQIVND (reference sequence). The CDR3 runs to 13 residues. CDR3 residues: CASSKGADTEAFF. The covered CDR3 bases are TGTGCCAGTAGTAAGGGGGCGGACACTGAA.

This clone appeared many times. Incomplete CDR3 DNA: TGTGCCAGCAGCAACCCAGAGGATACG. It yields the protein CASSNPEDT. Given in full, the CDR3 is CASSNPEDTQYF. The chain joins TRBV9 to TRBJ2-3; D is unclear. The CDR3 extends 3 residues past the end of the read, so its final part is completed from the germline J gene. The CDR3 contains 12 residues. V lost 4 bases and J lost 6, with 9 bases in between. Germline-derived CDR1 and CDR2 are SGDLS and YYNGEE.

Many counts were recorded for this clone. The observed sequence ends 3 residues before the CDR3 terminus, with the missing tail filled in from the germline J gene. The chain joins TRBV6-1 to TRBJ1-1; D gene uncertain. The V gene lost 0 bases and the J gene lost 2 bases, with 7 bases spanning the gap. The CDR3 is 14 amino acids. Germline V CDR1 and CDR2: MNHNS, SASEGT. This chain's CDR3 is CASSEANTNTEAFF. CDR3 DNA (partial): TGTGCCAGCAGTGAAGCGAACACCAACACTGAA.

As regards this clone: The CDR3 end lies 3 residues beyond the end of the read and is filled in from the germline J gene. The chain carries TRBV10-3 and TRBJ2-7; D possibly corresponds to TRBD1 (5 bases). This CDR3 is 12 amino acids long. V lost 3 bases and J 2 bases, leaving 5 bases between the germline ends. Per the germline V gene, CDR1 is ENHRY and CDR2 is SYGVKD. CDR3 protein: CAISDRAYEQYF. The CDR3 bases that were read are TGTGCCATCAGTGACAGGGCCTACGAG.

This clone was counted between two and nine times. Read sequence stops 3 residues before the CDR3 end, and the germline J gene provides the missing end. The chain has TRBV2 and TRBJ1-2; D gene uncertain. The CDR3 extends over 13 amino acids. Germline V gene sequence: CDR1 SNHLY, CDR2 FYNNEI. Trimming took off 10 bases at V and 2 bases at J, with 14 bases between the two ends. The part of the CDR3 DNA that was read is TGTGCCACTACCCTCGGGGAGAACTATGGC. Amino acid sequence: CATTLGENYG. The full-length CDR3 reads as CATTLGENYGYTF.

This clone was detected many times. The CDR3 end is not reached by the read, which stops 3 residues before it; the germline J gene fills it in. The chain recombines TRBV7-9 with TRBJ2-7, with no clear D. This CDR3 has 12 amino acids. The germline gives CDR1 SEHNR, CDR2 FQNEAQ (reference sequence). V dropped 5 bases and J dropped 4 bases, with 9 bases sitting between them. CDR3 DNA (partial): TGTGCCAGCAGCGAAAAGGGTTACGAG. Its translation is CASSEKGYE. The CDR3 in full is CASSEKGYEQYF.

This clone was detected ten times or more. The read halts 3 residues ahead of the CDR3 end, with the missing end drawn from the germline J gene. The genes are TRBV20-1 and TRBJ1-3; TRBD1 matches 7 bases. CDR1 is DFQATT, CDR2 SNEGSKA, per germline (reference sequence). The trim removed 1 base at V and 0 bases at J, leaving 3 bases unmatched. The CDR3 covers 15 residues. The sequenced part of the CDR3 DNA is TGCAGTGCTAGAGCAGACAGGGACTCTGGAAACACC. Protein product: CSARADRDSGNT. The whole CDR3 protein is CSARADRDSGNTIYF.

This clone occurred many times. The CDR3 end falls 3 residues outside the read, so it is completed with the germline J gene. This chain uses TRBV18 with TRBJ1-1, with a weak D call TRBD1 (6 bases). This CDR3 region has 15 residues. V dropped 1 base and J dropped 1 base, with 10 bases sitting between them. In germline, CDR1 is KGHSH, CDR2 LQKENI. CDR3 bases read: TGTGCCAGCTCACCACAGGGGGATCGGAACACTGAA. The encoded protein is CASSPQGDRNTE. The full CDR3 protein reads CASSPQGDRNTEAFF.

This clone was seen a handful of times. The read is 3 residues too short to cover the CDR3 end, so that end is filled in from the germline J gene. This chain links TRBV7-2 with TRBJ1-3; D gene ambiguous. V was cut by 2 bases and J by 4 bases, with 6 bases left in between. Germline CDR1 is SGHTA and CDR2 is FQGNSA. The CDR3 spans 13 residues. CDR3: CASSLQAGNTIYF. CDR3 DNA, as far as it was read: TGTGCCAGCAGCTTACAGGCGGGAAACACC.

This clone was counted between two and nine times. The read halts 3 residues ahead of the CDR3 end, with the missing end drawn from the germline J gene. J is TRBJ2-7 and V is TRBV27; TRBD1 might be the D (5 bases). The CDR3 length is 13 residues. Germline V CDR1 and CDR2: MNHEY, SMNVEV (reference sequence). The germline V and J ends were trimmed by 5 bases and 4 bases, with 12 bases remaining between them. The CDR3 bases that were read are TGTGCCAGCAGTCTAACGACAGCATACGAG. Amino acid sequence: CASSLTTAYE. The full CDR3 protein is CASSLTTAYEQYF.

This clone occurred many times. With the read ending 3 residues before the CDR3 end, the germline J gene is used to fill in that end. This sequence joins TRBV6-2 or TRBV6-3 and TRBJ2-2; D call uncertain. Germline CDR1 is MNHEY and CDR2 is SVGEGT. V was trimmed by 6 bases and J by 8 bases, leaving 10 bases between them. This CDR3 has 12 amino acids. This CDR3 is CASRHPGGELFF. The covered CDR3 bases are TGTGCCAGCAGACATCCCGGGGGGGAG.